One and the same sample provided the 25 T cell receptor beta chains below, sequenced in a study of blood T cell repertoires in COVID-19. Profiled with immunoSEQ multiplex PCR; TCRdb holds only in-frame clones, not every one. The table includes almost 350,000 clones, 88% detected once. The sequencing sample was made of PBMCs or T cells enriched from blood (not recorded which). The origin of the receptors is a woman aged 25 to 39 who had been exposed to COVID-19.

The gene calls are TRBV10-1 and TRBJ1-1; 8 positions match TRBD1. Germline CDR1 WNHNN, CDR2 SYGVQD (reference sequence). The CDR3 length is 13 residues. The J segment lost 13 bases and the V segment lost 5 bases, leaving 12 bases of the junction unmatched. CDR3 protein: CASSLDRAETGFF. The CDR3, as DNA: TGCGCCAGCAGTTTGGACAGGGCCGAGACGGGTTTCTTT.

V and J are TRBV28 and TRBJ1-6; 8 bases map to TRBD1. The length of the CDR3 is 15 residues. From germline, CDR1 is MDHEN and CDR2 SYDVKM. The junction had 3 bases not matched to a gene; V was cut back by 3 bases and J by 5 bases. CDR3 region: CASSFPTGDNSPLHF. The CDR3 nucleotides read TGTGCCAGCAGTTTCCCGACAGGGGATAATTCACCCCTCCACTTT. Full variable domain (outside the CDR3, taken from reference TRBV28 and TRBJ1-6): DVKVTQSSRYLVKRTGEKVFLECVQDMDHENMFWYRQDPGLGLRLIYFSYDVKMKEKGDIPEGYSVSREKKERFSLILESASTNQTSMYLCASSFPTGDNSPLHFGNGTRLTVT.

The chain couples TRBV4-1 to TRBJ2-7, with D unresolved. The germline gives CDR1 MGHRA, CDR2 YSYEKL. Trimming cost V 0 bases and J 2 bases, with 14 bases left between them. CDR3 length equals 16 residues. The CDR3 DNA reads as TGCGCCAGCAGCCAAGATGAGGCTGCCCGTACCTACGAGCAGTACTTC. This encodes CASSQDEAARTYEQYF.

The CDR3 here is CASSSAGEAYNEQFF. The CDR3 DNA is TGTGCCAGCAGTTCAGCGGGAGAGGCCTACAATGAGCAGTTCTTC. The genes are TRBV28 and TRBJ2-1, with TRBD2 matching 8 bases. With V trimmed by 4 bases and J by 2 bases, 4 bases remained unmatched. CDR1 and CDR2 (germline): MDHEN, SYDVKM. CDR3 length equals 15 residues.

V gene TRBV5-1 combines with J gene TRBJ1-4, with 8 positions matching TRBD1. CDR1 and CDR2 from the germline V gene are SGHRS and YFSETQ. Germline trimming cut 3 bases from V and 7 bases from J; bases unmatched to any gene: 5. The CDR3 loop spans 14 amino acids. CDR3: CASSSDREGEKLFF. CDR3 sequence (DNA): TGCGCCAGCAGCTCGGACAGGGAGGGTGAAAAACTGTTTTTT.

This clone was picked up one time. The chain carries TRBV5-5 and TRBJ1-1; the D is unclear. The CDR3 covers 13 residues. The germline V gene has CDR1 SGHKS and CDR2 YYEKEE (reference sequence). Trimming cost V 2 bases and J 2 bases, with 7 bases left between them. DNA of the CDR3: TGTGCCAGCAGCTTTCAACATAACACTGAAGCTTTCTTT. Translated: CASSFQHNTEAFF. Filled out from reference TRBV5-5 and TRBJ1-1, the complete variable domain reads DAGVTQSPTHLIKTRGQQVTLRCSPISGHKSVSWYQQVLGQGPQFIFQYYEKEERGRGNFPDRFSARQFPNYSSELNVNALLLGDSALYLCASSFQHNTEAFFGQGTRLTVV.

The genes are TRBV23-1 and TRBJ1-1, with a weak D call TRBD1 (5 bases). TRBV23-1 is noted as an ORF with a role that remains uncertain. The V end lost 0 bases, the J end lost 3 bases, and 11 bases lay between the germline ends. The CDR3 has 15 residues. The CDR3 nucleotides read TGCGCCAGCAGTCAATCGGGACTAGGGGACACTGAAGCTTTCTTT. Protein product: CASSQSGLGDTEAFF.

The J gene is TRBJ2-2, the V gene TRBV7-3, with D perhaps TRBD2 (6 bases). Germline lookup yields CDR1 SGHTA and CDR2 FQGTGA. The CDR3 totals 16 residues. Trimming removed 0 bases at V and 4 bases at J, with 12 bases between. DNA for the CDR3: TGTGCCAGCAGCTTAACATCCGGGGGTGGCACCGGGGAGCTGTTTTTT. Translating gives CASSLTSGGGTGELFF.

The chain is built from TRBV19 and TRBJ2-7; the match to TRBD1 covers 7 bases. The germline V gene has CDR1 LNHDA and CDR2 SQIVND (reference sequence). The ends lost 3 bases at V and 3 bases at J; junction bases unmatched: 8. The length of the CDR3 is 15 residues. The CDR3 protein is CASSIRTGAFYEQYF. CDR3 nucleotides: TGTGCCAGTAGTATCCGGACAGGCGCTTTCTACGAGCAGTACTTC.

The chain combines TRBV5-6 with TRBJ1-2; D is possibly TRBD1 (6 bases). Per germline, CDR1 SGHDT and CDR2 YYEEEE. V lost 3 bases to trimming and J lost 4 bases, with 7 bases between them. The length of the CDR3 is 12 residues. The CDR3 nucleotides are TGTGCCAGCAGCTCGGACAGCTATGGCTACACCTTC. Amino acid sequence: CASSSDSYGYTF.

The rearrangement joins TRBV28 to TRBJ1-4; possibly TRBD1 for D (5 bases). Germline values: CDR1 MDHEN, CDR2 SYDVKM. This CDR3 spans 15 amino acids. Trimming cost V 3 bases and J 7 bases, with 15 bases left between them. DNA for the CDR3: TGTGCCAGCAGTTTTCGATCCAGGGATGGTGAAAAACTGTTTTTT. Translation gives CASSFRSRDGEKLFF.

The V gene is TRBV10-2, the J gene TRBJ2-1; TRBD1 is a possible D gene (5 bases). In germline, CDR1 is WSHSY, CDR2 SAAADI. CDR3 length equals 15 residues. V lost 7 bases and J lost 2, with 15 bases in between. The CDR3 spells CASKDSFPPYNEQFF. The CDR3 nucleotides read TGCGCCAGCAAAGACAGCTTCCCTCCCTACAATGAGCAGTTCTTC.

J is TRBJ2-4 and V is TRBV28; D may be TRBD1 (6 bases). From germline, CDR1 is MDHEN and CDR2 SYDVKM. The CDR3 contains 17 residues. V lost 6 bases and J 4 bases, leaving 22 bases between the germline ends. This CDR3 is CASSPRTRGKAKNIQYF. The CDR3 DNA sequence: TGTGCCAGCAGCCCCCGCACCAGGGGTAAAGCGAAAAACATTCAGTACTTC.

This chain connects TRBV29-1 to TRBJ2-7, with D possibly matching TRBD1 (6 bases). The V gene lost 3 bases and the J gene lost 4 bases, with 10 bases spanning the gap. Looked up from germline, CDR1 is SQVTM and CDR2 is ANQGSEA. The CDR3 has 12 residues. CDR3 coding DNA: TGCAGCGTTGAGGACAGTCTGTACGAGCAGTACTTC. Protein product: CSVEDSLYEQYF.

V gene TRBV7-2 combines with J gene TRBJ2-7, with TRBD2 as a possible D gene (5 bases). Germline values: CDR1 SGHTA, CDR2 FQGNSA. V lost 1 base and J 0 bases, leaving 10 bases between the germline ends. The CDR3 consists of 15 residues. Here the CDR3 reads CASSLGRFRSYEQYF. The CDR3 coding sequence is TGTGCCAGCAGCTTAGGGAGGTTCCGCTCCTACGAGCAGTACTTC.

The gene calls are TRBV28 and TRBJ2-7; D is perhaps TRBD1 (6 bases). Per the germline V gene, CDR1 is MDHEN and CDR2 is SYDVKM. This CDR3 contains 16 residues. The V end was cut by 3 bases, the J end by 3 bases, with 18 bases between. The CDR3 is CASSFVRQAWNYEQYF. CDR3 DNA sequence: TGTGCCAGCAGTTTTGTCCGACAGGCTTGGAACTACGAGCAGTACTTC.

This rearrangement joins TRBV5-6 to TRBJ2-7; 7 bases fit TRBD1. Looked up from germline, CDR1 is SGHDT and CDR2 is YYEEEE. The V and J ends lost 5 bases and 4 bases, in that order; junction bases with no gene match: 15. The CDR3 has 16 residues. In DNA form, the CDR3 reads TGTGCCAGCAGGCCCTTAATAGGGGGCATTCATTACGAGCAGTACTTC. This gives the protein CASRPLIGGIHYEQYF.

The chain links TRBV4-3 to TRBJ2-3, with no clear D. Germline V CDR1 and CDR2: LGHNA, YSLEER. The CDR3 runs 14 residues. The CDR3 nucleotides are TGCGCATCGGGTAAAGAAGTGGGCACAGATACGCAGTATTTT. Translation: CASGKEVGTDTQYF.

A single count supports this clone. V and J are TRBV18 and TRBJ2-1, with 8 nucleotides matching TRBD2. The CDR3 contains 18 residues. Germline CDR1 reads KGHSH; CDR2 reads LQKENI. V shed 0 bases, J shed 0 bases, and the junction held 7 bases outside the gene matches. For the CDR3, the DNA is TGTGCCAGCTCACCACCCGGACTAGCAATGAGCTCCTACAATGAGCAGTTCTTC. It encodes CASSPPGLAMSSYNEQFF.

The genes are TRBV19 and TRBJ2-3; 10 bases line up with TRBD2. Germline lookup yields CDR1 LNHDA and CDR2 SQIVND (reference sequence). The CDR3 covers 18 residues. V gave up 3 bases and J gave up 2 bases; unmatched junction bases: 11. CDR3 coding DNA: TGTGCCAGTAGTATCCCAACTAGCGGGACGAAAAACACAGATACGCAGTATTTT. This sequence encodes CASSIPTSGTKNTDTQYF.

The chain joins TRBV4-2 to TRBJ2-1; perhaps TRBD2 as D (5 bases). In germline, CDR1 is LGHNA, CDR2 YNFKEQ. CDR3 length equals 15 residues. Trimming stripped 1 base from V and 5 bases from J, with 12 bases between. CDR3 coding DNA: TGTGCCAGCAGCCAAGGTGGGCCCGGGGACAATGAGCAGTTCTTC. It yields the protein CASSQGGPGDNEQFF.

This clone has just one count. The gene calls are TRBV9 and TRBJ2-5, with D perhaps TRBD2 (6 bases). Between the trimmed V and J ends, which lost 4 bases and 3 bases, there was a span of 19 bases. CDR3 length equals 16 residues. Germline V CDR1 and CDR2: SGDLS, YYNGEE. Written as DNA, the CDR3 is TGTGCCAGCAGCCCATGGAGGGACCACCAAAAAGAGACCCAGTACTTC. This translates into CASSPWRDHQKETQYF. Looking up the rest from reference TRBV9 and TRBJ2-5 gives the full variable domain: DSGVTQTPKHLITATGQRVTLRCSPRSGDLSVYWYQQSLDQGLQFLIQYYNGEERAKGNILERFSAQQFPDLHSELNLSSLELGDSALYFCASSPWRDHQKETQYFGPGTRLLVL.

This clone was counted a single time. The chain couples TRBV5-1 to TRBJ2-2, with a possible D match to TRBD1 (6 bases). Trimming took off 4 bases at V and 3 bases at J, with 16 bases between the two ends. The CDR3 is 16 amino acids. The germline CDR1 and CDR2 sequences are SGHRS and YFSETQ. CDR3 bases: TGCGCCAGCAGCCCACCACAGGGTGAGGACACCGGGGAGCTGTTTTTT. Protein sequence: CASSPPQGEDTGELFF. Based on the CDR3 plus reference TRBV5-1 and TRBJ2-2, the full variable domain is KAGVTQTPRYLIKTRGQQVTLSCSPISGHRSVSWYQQTPGQGLQFLFEYFSETQRNKGNFPGRFSGRQFSNSRSEMNVSTLELGDSALYLCASSPPQGEDTGELFFGEGSRLTVL.

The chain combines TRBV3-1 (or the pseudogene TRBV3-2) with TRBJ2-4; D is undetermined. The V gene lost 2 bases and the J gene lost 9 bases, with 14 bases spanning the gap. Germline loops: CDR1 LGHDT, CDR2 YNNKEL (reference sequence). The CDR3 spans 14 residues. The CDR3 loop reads CASSQPIPYPIQYF. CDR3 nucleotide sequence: TGTGCCAGCAGCCAACCTATCCCGTACCCCATTCAGTACTTC.

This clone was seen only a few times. The CDR3 here is CASSPSRGWARGANVLTF. CDR3 nucleotides: TGTGCCAGCAGCCCGTCGCGGGGGTGGGCTAGAGGGGCCAACGTCCTGACTTTC. V usage is TRBV7-8 and J usage is TRBJ2-6; 7 bases agree with TRBD2. With V trimmed by 5 bases and J by 4 bases, 14 bases remained unmatched. The CDR3 runs 18 residues. The germline gives CDR1 SGHVS, CDR2 FQNEAQ. The full variable domain, rest sourced from reference TRBV7-8 and TRBJ2-6, is GAGVSQSPRYKVAKRGQDVALRCDPISGHVSLFWYQQALGQGPEFLTYFQNEAQLDKSGLPSDRFFAERPEGSVSTLKIQRTQQEDSAVYLCASSPSRGWARGANVLTFGAGSRLTVL.